This T cell receptor beta chain emerged from a study of post-analysis software for immune sequencing data. Study as a whole: Courses of disease covered relapsing-remitting, secondary progressive and progressive-relapsing multiple sclerosis.

The study's findings and limits: When the samples were clustered directly with F measure, those that had been prepared in the same batch showed strong co-clustering. The five TRBV segments detected at higher frequency in patients than in controls included TRBV5-6, TRBV5-1 and TRBV20-1. Normalized Chao1 diversity was significantly lower in multiple sclerosis patients than in controls.

Ten or more counts support this clonotype. Its antigen remains unknown. The germline V gene has CDR1 MGHRA and CDR2 YSYEKL. The length of the CDR3 is 13 residues. V was trimmed by 1 base and J by 7 bases, leaving 11 bases between them. Unique molecular identifiers featured in each of the TCR beta cDNA libraries. T cells, about 0.9 to 11 million of them, yielded hundreds of thousands of cDNA molecules. TCRdb passed the PCR reads through MiXCR, listing each CDR3 protein once. The sample yields around 700,000 distinct CDR3 sequences, 55% to 60% seen once. The sequenced material came from blood. The chain employs TRBV4-1 and TRBJ2-7, with TRBD2 as a possible D gene (5 bases). This TCR derives from a girl aged 2-9 years with multiple sclerosis. CDR3 sequence: CASSQVPSGEQYF. DNA of the CDR3: TGCGCCAGCAGCCAAGTTCCTTCGGGAGAGCAGTACTTC.